The rows below give T cell receptor beta chains drawn from one sample of a study of early T cells in non-severe SARS-CoV-2 infection. From the 5' RACE reads, TCRdb called clonotypes with MiXCR, one entry per CDR3 protein. The table has 75,000 to 90,000 distinct CDR3 sequences, around 13% seen once; the top ten hold 1% to 1.4%. The sequenced material came from whole blood. All receptors come from an adult who was a healthcare worker with PCR-confirmed SARS-CoV-2 infection or an uninfected control (not recorded which). Both conserved end residues are trimmed from each CDR3.

J gene: TRBJ2-7; V gene: TRBV7-8; CDR3 protein: ASSYEKGPAGEGDEQY
J gene: TRBJ2-7; V gene: TRBV20-1; CDR3 protein: SAHIGLAGLHEQY
J gene: TRBJ2-1; V gene: TRBV30; CDR3 protein: AWSVGSSYNEQF
J gene: TRBJ1-5; V gene: TRBV7-2; CDR3 protein: ASSPRGGNQPQH
J gene: TRBJ2-5; V gene: TRBV6-2/TRBV6-3; CDR3 protein: ASSSGTGQETQY
J gene: TRBJ2-1; V gene: TRBV29-1; CDR3 protein: SVEKRTGITYNEQF
J gene: TRBJ2-7; V gene: TRBV5-1; CDR3 protein: ASSAGQGGYEQY
J gene: TRBJ2-4; V gene: TRBV11-2; CDR3 protein: ASSPGAAEAKNIQY
J gene: TRBJ2-3; V gene: TRBV30; CDR3 protein: AWSVLGGGGDTQY
J gene: TRBJ2-3; V gene: TRBV6-2/TRBV6-3; CDR3 protein: ASSPGLAADTQY
J gene: TRBJ1-5; V gene: TRBV28; CDR3 protein: ASSLGQPQH
J gene: TRBJ2-5; V gene: TRBV6-1; CDR3 protein: TSSELSVQETQY
J gene: TRBJ1-3; V gene: TRBV11-2; CDR3 protein: ASSHGGRGLRRSGNTIY
J gene: TRBJ1-4; V gene: TRBV18; CDR3 protein: ASSSELNEKLF
J gene: TRBJ1-2; V gene: TRBV12-3/TRBV12-4; CDR3 protein: ASSFPRGRDGYT
J gene: TRBJ2-5; V gene: TRBV20-1; CDR3 protein: SARGEGWETQY
J gene: TRBJ1-2; V gene: TRBV11-2; CDR3 protein: ASSPLTGGDYGYT
J gene: TRBJ2-1; V gene: TRBV29-1; CDR3 protein: SVVTSGRDEQF
J gene: TRBJ2-2; V gene: TRBV6-1; CDR3 protein: ASREGTTGELF
J gene: TRBJ2-3; V gene: TRBV10-3; CDR3 protein: AVRLSTDTQY
J gene: TRBJ2-5; V gene: TRBV13; CDR3 protein: ASSRRTDQETQY
J gene: TRBJ2-1; V gene: TRBV12-5; CDR3 protein: ASGKAPGPSYNEQF
J gene: TRBJ2-3; V gene: TRBV9; CDR3 protein: ASSVASTSGSSTDTQY
J gene: TRBJ2-2; V gene: TRBV4-3; CDR3 protein: ASSQNSNTGELF
J gene: TRBJ2-6; V gene: TRBV5-1; CDR3 protein: ASSPDSGANVLT
J gene: TRBJ2-1; V gene: TRBV20-1; CDR3 protein: SASRLRGSYEQF
J gene: TRBJ2-2; V gene: TRBV6-5; CDR3 protein: ASSYLAGSPGELF
J gene: TRBJ1-2; V gene: TRBV28; CDR3 protein: ASLSPDGGSYRDYGYT
J gene: TRBJ2-7; V gene: TRBV21-1; CDR3 protein: ASSQTYEQY